This is a list of T cell receptor beta chains from one sample in a study of blood T cells in healthy people across ages. MiXCR, run by TCRdb on the 5' RACE reads, gives a single entry per CDR3 protein. The sample contains 1.4 million or so distinct CDR3 sequences, approximately 43% of which appear only once. The source material was blood. Receptors originate from a young woman in good health. CDR3s include the opening cysteine and the closing phenylalanine or tryptophan. Fields, in order: J gene, D gene, V gene, clone size, CDR3 DNA, CDR3 protein. A D gene is named only where the DNA matches it firmly. Some rows mark clone size as missing; the rest say once, few, many or name a class of expanded clone.

J: TRBJ2-3; D: -; V: TRBV15; size: few; DNA: TGTGCCACCAGCAGAGCGACTAGTTCAGATACGCAGTATTTT; CDR3: CATSRATSSDTQYF
J: TRBJ1-4; D: TRBD1; V: TRBV12-3/TRBV12-4; size: -; DNA: TGTGCCAGCAGTTTAACGACAGGGGGCGAAAAACTGTTTTTT; CDR3: CASSLTTGGEKLFF
J: TRBJ1-5; D: -; V: TRBV12-3/TRBV12-4; size: -; DNA: TGTGCCAGCAGTGTGGGGACCGGGCCAATTCAGCATTTT; CDR3: CASSVGTGPIQHF
J: TRBJ1-2; D: -; V: TRBV25-1; size: few; DNA: TGTGCCAGCAGTGAACTTATTGGGACGGGGAACTACTATGGCTACACCTTC; CDR3: CASSELIGTGNYYGYTF
J: TRBJ2-3; D: TRBD2; V: TRBV4-2; size: -; DNA: TGTGCCAGCAGCCAGGAACCGGGACTACGCACAGATACGCAGTATTTT; CDR3: CASSQEPGLRTDTQYF
J: TRBJ1-1; D: -; V: TRBV12-3/TRBV12-4; size: -; DNA: TGTGCCAGCAGTATCGGGAAGGCCTTATTGATGAACACTGAAGCTTTCTTT; CDR3: CASSIGKALLMNTEAFF
J: TRBJ2-7; D: -; V: TRBV21-1; size: -; DNA: TGTGCCAGCAGCAAAGGCCCCGGACAGAACTCCTACGAGCAGTACTTC; CDR3: CASSKGPGQNSYEQYF
J: TRBJ2-4; D: -; V: TRBV2; size: -; DNA: TGTGCCAGCAGTGAAACAATGAGTCCTAACATTCAGTACTTC; CDR3: CASSETMSPNIQYF
J: TRBJ2-7; D: -; V: TRBV20-1; size: -; DNA: TGCAGTGTGAGGACGGGCGAGCAGTACTTC; CDR3: CSVRTGEQYF
J: TRBJ2-5; D: TRBD1; V: TRBV6-5; size: -; DNA: TGTGCCGGCAGTGAGACAGGGAAAGAGACCCAGTACTTC; CDR3: CAGSETGKETQYF